The 8 T cell receptor beta chains below come from one sample, sequenced in a study of blood T cells in healthy people across ages. A J-beta primer mix and a sample-barcoded 5' primer were used in a second PCR of roughly 7 to 12 cycles. TCRdb independently ran MiXCR on the 5' RACE reads; one entry per CDR3 protein. Of about 1.4 million distinct CDR3 sequences detected, around 59% appear once; the ten largest clones hold over 6.5%. The sample consisted of blood. These receptors all stem from a man aged 18 to 30 in good health.

This clonotype was seen a few times. In DNA form, the CDR3 reads TGTGCCAGCAGCCAAGATGGGACAGGGTTCAATGAGCAGTTCTTC. Translating gives CASSQDGTGFNEQFF. The chain joins TRBV3-1 to TRBJ2-1; 9 bases fit TRBD1. V lost 0 bases to trimming and J lost 6 bases; unmatched junction nucleotides: 3. Germline V gives CDR1 LGHDT, CDR2 YNNKEL (reference sequence). CDR3 length: 15 residues.

This clonotype was seen only once. The chain combines TRBV4-3 with TRBJ1-4; 9 bases are a match to TRBD1. Germline values: CDR1 LGHNA, CDR2 YSLEER. This CDR3 spans 15 amino acids. J lost 7 bases, V lost 3 bases, and 6 bases had no gene match. CDR3 coding DNA: TGCGCCAGCAGCCATACAGGGGGCGCGTTTGAAAAACTGTTTTTT. It encodes CASSHTGGAFEKLFF.

The rearrangement uses TRBV20-1 and TRBJ2-7; D gene ambiguous. The V end was cut by 3 bases, the J end by 7 bases, with 16 bases between. The CDR3 has 13 amino acids. The germline V gene has CDR1 DFQATT and CDR2 SNEGSKA (reference sequence). The DNA of the CDR3 is TGCAGTGCTAGGGTGGTCTCGCGCAATGAGCAGTACTTC. As protein: CSARVVSRNEQYF.

For this clonotype: The limits of the CDR3 on the DNA are not certain, so only TCRdb's listed CDR3 is given. This CDR3 reads CASSFYICSARGLGRVGNQPQHF. The chain links TRBV11-2 to TRBJ1-5; TRBD1 reflects the table's D call only, with no check against the DNA. Inclusive of both ends, the CDR3 amounts to 23 amino acids. Per the germline V gene, CDR1 is SGHAT and CDR2 is FQNNGV.

The rearrangement joins TRBV28 to TRBJ2-5, with 9 positions matching TRBD1. Gene TRBJ2-7 matches the end of the DNA better, so the J call may be wrong. CDR3 length equals 18 residues. Germline V gene data show CDR1 as MDHEN and CDR2 as SYDVKM. The CDR3 sequence: CASSFWDPGTGTYHEQYF. DNA for the CDR3: TGTGCCAGCAGTTTTTGGGACCCCGGGACAGGGACTTACCACGAGCAGTACTTC.

The rearrangement joins TRBV10-3 to TRBJ2-1, with no clear D. Germline V gives CDR1 ENHRY, CDR2 SYGVKD. The CDR3 has 13 residues. V was cut by 7 bases and J by 4 bases, with 11 bases left in between. CDR3 in amino acids: CAITENLYNEQFF. In nucleotides, the CDR3 is TGTGCCATCACAGAAAATCTTTACAATGAGCAGTTCTTC.

J is TRBJ2-5 and V is TRBV10-3, with D possibly TRBD2 on 5 matching bases. The end of the DNA fits TRBJ2-7 better, so the J call may be wrong. The CDR3 is 15 residues long. Germline V gene lookup returns CDR1 ENHRY and CDR2 SYGVKD. CDR3 protein: CAVKGLGFSGYEQYF. Here the CDR3 DNA reads TGTGCCGTCAAGGGTTTGGGCTTCTCGGGGTACGAGCAGTACTTC.

The chain carries TRBV9 and TRBJ2-5; D might be TRBD2 (5 bases). The germline V and J ends were trimmed by 0 bases and 4 bases, with 13 bases remaining between them. The CDR3 length is 15 residues. Germline CDR1 reads SGDLS; CDR2 reads YYNGEE. In DNA, the CDR3 is TGTGCCAGCAGCGTAGATTTGTTACTAGGAGAGACCCAGTACTTC. It encodes CASSVDLLLGETQYF.